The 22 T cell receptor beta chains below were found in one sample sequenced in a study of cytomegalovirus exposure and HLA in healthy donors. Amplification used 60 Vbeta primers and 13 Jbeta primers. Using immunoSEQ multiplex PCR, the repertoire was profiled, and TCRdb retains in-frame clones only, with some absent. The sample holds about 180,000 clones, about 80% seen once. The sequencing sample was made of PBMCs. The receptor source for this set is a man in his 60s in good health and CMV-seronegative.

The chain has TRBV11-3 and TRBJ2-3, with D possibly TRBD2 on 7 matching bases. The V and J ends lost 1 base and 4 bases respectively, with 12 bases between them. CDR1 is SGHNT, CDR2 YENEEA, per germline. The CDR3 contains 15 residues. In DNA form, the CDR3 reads TGTGCCAGCAGCTTAGGGGGGGGCGACGCAGATACGCAGTATTTT. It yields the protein CASSLGGGDADTQYF.

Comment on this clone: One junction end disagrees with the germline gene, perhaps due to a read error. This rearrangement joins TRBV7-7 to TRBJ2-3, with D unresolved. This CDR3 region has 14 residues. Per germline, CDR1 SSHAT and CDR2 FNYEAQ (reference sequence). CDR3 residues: CASSLSEFSDTQYF. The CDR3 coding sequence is TGTGCTAGCAGCTTATCCGAGTTCTCAGATACGCAGTATTTT.

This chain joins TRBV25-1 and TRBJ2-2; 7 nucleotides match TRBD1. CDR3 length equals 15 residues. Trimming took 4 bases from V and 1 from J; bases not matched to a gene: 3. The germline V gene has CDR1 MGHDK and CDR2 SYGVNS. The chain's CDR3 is CASSAGTVNTGELFF. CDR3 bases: TGTGCCAGCAGTGCTGGGACAGTGAACACCGGGGAGCTGTTTTTT.

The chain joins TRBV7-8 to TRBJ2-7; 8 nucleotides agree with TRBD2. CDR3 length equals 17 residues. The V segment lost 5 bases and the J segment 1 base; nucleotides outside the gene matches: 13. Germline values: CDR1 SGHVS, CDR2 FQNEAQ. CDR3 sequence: CASSPRTSRNPSYEQYF. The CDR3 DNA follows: TGTGCCAGCAGCCCCCGGACTAGCCGTAACCCGTCCTACGAGCAGTACTTC.

The CDR3 region has the DNA TGTGCCAGCAGCTCCGGCGGGGGGGTAGGGGAAAAACTGTTTTTT. It specifies CASSSGGGVGEKLFF. The chain carries TRBV6-5 and TRBJ1-4, with D perhaps TRBD1 (5 bases). Germline loops: CDR1 MNHEY, CDR2 SVGAGI. The CDR3 is 15 amino acids. Trimming left V 6 bases short and J 8 bases short, with 19 bases between.

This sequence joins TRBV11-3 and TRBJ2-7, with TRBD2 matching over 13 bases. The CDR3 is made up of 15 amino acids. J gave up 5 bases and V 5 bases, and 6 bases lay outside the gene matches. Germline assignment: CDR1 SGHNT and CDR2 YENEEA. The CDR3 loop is CASSRGTSGMDEQYF. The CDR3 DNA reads TGTGCCAGCAGCCGCGGGACTAGCGGGATGGACGAGCAGTACTTC.

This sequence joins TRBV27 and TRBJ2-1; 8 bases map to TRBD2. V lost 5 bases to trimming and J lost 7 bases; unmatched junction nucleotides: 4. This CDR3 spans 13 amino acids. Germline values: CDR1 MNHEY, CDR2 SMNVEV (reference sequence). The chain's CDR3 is CASSSGRWNEQFF. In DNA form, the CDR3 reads TGTGCCAGCAGTAGCGGGAGATGGAATGAGCAGTTCTTC.

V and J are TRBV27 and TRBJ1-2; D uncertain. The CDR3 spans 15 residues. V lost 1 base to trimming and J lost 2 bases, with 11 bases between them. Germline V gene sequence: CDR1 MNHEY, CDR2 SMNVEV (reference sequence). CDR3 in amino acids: CASSLLPSRNYGYTF. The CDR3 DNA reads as TGTGCCAGCAGTTTATTGCCTTCCAGGAACTATGGCTACACCTTC.

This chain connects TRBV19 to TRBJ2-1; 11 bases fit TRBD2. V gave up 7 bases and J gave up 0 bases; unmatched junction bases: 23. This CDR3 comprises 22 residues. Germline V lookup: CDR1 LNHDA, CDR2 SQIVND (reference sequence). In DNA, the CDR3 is TGTGCCAGTACCCATGAGGGTGATAGGGCTAGCGGGAGGATCGGCTCCTACAATGAGCAGTTCTTC. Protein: CASTHEGDRASGRIGSYNEQFF.

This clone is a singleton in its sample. The CDR3 loop is CASSLEGTGRTDTQYF. CDR3 coding DNA: TGCGCCAGCAGCTTGGAGGGGACAGGGCGCACAGATACGCAGTATTTT. The V call is TRBV5-1, the J call TRBJ2-3; 9 bases are a match to TRBD1. The CDR3 is made up of 16 amino acids. The germline V gene encodes CDR1 SGHRS and CDR2 YFSETQ. V lost 0 bases, J lost 1 base, and 3 bases stayed unmatched. Looking up the rest from reference TRBV5-1 and TRBJ2-3 gives the full variable domain: KAGVTQTPRYLIKTRGQQVTLSCSPISGHRSVSWYQQTPGQGLQFLFEYFSETQRNKGNFPGRFSGRQFSNSRSEMNVSTLELGDSALYLCASSLEGTGRTDTQYFGPGTRLTVL.

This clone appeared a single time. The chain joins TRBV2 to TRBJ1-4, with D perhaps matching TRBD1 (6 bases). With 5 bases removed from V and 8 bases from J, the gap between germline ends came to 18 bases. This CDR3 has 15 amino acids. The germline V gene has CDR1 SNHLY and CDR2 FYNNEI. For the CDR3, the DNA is TGTGCCAGCAGTCAAATGGGGGCGCCCGACGAAAAACTGTTTTTT. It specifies CASSQMGAPDEKLFF.

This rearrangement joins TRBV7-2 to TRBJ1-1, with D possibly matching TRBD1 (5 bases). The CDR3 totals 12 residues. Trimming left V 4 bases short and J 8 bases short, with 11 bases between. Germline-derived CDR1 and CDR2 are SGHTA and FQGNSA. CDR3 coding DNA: TGTGCCAGCAGCTCTCAGGGTAGGGAAGCTTTCTTT. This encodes CASSSQGREAFF.

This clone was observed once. This chain's CDR3 is CASSLGNRVFVNEQYF. The CDR3 nucleotides are TGTGCCAGCAGCTTGGGTAACAGGGTTTTCGTAAACGAGCAGTACTTC. J is TRBJ2-7 and V is TRBV5-4, with D possibly being TRBD1 (6 bases). V lost 0 bases, J lost 5 bases, and 18 bases lay in between. In germline, CDR1 is SGHNT, CDR2 YYREEE (reference sequence). The CDR3 is made up of 16 amino acids.

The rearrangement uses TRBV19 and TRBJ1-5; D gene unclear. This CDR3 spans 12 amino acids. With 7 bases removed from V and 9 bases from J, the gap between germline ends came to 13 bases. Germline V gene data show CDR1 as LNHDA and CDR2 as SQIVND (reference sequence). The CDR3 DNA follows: TGTGCCAGTAACCGGGCCGGAGGGCCCCAGCATTTT. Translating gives CASNRAGGPQHF.

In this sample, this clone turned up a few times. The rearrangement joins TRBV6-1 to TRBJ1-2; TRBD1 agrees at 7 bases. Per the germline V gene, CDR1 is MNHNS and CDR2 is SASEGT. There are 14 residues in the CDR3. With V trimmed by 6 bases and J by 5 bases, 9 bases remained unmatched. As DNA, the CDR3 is TGTGCCAGCAGCACGCGGGACAGCTCATATGGCTACACCTTC. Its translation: CASSTRDSSYGYTF.

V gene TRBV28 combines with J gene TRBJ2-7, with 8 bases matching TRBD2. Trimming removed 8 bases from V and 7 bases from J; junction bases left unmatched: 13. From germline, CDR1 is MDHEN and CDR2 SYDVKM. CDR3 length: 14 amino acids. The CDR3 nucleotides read TGTGCCAGCCGGGGGGGGCGCGGGATTGTTGAGCAGTACTTC. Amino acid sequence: CASRGGRGIVEQYF. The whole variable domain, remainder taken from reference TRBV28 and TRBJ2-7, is DVKVTQSSRYLVKRTGEKVFLECVQDMDHENMFWYRQDPGLGLRLIYFSYDVKMKEKGDIPEGYSVSREKKERFSLILESASTNQTSMYLCASRGGRGIVEQYFGPGTRLTVT.

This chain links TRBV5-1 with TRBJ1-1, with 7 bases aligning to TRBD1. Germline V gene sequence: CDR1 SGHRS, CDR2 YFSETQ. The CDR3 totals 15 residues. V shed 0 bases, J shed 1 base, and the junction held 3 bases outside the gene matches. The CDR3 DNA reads TGCGCCAGCAGCTTGGCAGGGGGGAAGAACACTGAAGCTTTCTTT. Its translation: CASSLAGGKNTEAFF.

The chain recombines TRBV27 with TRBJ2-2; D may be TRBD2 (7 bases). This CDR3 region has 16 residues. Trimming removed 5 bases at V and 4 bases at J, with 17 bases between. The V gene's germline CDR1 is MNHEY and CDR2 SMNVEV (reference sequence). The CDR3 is CASSPWAGASTGELFF. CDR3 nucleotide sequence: TGTGCCAGCAGTCCCTGGGCGGGGGCGAGCACCGGGGAGCTGTTTTTT.

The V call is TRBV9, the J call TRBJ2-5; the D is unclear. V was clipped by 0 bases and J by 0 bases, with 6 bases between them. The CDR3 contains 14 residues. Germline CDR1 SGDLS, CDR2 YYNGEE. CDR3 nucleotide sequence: TGTGCCAGCAGCGTAGCTTCGTACCAAGAGACCCAGTACTTC. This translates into CASSVASYQETQYF.

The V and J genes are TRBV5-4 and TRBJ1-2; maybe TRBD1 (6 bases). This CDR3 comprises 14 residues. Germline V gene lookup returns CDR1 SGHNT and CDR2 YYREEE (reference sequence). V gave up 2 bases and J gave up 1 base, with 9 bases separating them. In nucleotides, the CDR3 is TGTGCCAGCAGCTTACAAGGGGGTAACTATGGCTACACCTTC. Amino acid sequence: CASSLQGGNYGYTF. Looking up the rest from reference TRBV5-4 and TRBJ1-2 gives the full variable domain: ETGVTQSPTHLIKTRGQQVTLRCSSQSGHNTVSWYQQALGQGPQFIFQYYREEENGRGNFPPRFSGLQFPNYSSELNVNALELDDSALYLCASSLQGGNYGYTFGSGTRLTVV.

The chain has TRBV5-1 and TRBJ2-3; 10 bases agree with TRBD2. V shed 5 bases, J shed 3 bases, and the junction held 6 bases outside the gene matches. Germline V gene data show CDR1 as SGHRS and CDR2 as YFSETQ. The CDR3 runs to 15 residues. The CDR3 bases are TGCGCCAGCAGTTCTAGCGGGAGTAGAACAGATACGCAGTATTTT. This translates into CASSSSGSRTDTQYF.

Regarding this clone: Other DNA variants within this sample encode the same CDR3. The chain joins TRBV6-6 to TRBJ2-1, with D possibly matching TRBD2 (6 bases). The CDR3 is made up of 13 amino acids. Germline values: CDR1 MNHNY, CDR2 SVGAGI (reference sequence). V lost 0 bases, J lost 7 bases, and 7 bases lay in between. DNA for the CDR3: TGTGCCAGCAGTTACTCGCGGGGAAATGAGCAGTTCTTC. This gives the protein CASSYSRGNEQFF.